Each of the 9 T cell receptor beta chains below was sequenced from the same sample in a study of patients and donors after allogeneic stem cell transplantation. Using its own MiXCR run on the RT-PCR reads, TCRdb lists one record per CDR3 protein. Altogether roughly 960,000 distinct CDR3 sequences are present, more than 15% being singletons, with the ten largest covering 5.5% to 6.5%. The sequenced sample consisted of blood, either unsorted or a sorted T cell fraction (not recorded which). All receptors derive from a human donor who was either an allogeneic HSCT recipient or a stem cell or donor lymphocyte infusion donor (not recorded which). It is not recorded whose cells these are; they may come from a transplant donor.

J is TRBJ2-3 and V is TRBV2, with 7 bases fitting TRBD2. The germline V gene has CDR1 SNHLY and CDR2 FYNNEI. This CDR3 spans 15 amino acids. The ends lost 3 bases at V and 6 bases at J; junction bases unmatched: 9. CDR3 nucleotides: TGTGCCAGCAGTGATGCGGGAGAGGGTCTGGATACGCAGTATTTT. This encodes CASSDAGEGLDTQYF.

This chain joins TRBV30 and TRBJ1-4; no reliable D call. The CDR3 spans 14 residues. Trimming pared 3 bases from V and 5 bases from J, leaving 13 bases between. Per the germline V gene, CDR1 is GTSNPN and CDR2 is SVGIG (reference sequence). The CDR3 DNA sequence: TGTGCCTGGAGCGCCGGGATAAAGAATGAAAAACTGTTTTTT. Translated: CAWSAGIKNEKLFF.

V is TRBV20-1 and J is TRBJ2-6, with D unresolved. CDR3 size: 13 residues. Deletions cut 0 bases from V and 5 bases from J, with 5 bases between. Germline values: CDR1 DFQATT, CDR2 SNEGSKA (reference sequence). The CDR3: CSARDRRANVLTF. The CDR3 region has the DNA TGCAGTGCTAGAGATCGGCGGGCCAACGTCCTGACTTTC.

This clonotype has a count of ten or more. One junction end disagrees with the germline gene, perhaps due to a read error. Here the CDR3 reads CASSSGVTDTQYF. The CDR3 nucleotides read TGCGCCAGCAGCTCTGGAGTCACAGATACGCAGTATTTT. The rearrangement links TRBV27 to TRBJ2-3; D gene unclear. This CDR3 has 13 amino acids. The germline CDR1 and CDR2 sequences are MNHEY and SMNVEV (reference sequence).

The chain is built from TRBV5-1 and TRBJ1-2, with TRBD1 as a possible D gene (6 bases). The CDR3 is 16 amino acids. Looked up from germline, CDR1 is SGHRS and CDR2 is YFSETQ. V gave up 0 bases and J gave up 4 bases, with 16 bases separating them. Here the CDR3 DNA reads TGCGCCAGCAGCTTGGATATTACGACAGGAGGCTATGGCTACACCTTC. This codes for CASSLDITTGGYGYTF.

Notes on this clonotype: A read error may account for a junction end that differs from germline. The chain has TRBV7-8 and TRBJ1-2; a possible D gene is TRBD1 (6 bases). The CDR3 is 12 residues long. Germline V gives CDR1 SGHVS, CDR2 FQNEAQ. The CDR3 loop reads CASSSTGLTSYF. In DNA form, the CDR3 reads TGTGCCAGCAGCTCGACAGGTCTGACTTCTTACTTC.

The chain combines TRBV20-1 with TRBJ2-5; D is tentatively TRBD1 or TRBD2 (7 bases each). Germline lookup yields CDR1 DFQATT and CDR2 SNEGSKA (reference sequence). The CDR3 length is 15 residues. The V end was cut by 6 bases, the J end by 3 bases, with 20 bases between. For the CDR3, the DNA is TGCAGTGCCACTTGGGAGGGGGACAGCAAAGAGACCCAGTACTTC. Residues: CSATWEGDSKETQYF.

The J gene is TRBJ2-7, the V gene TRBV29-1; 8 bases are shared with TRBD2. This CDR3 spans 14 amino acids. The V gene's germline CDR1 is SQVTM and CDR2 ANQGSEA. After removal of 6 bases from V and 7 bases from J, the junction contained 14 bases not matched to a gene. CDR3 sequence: CSVAAPAGVGEQYF. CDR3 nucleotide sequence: TGCAGCGTCGCAGCCCCAGCGGGAGTCGGGGAGCAGTACTTC.

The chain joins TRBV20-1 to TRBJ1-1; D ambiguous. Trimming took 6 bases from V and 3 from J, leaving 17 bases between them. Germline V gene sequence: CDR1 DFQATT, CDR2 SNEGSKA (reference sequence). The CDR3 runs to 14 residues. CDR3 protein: CSALSPGLDTEAFF. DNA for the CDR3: TGCAGTGCCCTAAGTCCGGGCCTCGACACTGAAGCTTTCTTT.